The 13 T cell receptor beta chains presented below share a single source sample, sequenced in a study of regulatory T cells in long-lasting Graves disease. Sequencing libraries for TCR beta were prepared with iRepertoire HTBI primers and Arm-PCR of CDR3 regions. One entry per CDR3 protein results from TCRdb running MiXCR on the multiplex PCR reads. Of 320,000 or so distinct CDR3 sequences listed, 15% to 20% are singletons. The time point here: newly diagnosed GD, antithyroid drugs for less than 3 months. From PBMCs, RNA was extracted and then used to make the TCR library. The input for sequencing was peripheral blood mononuclear cells (PBMCs), taken at new diagnosis, from a patient treated with antithyroid drugs. These receptors came from a female donor with Graves disease.

This clonotype was counted a single time. A read error is the likely source, as a far larger clone sits one nucleotide away. The V gene is TRBV6-9, the J gene TRBJ2-3; 11 nucleotides align to TRBD2. This CDR3 spans 18 amino acids. The germline CDR1 and CDR2 sequences are MNHGY and SVAAGI. CDR3 loop: CASSFLMEVAGGPDTRYF. CDR3 sequence (DNA): TGTGCCAGCAGTTTTTTAATGGAGGTAGCGGGAGGGCCGGATACGCGGTATTTT.

This chain joins TRBV4-2 and TRBJ2-1, with 7 bases fitting TRBD2. Germline V gives CDR1 LGHNA, CDR2 YNFKEQ. The CDR3 runs 15 residues. V shed 1 base, J shed 8 bases, and the junction held 8 bases outside the gene matches. For the CDR3, the DNA is TGTGCCAGCAGCCAAGGAGGACTAGATCACCATGAGCAGTTCTTC. Residues: CASSQGGLDHHEQFF.

This clonotype came up many times. Germline and junction disagree at one end, which may indicate a read error. The V call is TRBV28, the J call TRBJ1-1; D not certain. Germline V CDR1 and CDR2: MDHEN, SYDVKM. CDR3 length: 13 amino acids. The CDR3: CASSLLRGKSGEF. DNA of the CDR3: TGTGCCAGCAGTCTCCTCCGAGGGAAGTCTGGGGAGTTT.

There are many counts of this clonotype. CDR3: CASTQTTDTQYF. Here the CDR3 DNA reads TGTGCCAGCACCCAGACAACAGATACGCAGTATTTT. The chain couples TRBV2 to TRBJ2-3; no clear D gene. This CDR3 is 12 amino acids long. Germline V gene lookup returns CDR1 SNHLY and CDR2 FYNNEI. Trimming removed 7 bases from V and 3 bases from J, with 8 bases in between.

This clonotype was seen a handful of times. The J gene is TRBJ2-1, the V gene TRBV28, with D unresolved. Germline CDR1 MDHEN, CDR2 SYDVKM. There are 14 residues in the CDR3. V dropped 5 bases and J dropped 5 bases, with 13 bases sitting between them. The CDR3 sequence is CASSAHPPHNEQFF. CDR3 nucleotides: TGTGCCAGCAGTGCCCACCCCCCCCACAATGAGCAGTTCTTC.

This clonotype was seen many times. Sequence at one end of the junction differs from germline and may be a read error. The chain recombines TRBV12-3 or TRBV12-4 with TRBJ2-6; D possibly corresponds to TRBD1 (6 bases). The CDR3 extends over 16 amino acids. CDR3: CASSLGQNSGANVLTF. CDR3 coding DNA: TGTGCCAGCAGCTTAGGACAGAACTCTGGGGCCAACGTCCTGACTTTC.

This sequence joins TRBV3-1 and TRBJ2-7; D not certain. Germline V gene lookup returns CDR1 LGHDT and CDR2 YNNKEL (reference sequence). V lost 6 bases, J lost 7 bases, and 10 bases lay in between. The CDR3 length is 11 residues. In nucleotides, the CDR3 is TGTGCCAGCAGTCGTAACTCGGAGCAGTACTTC. Translated: CASSRNSEQYF.

This clonotype was detected ten times or more. The genes are TRBV2 and TRBJ2-3; 8 bases line up with TRBD2. The CDR3 has 15 residues. After removal of 7 bases from V and 3 bases from J, the junction contained 9 bases not matched to a gene. The germline V gene encodes CDR1 SNHLY and CDR2 FYNNEI. The CDR3 DNA reads TGTGCCAGCATTAACCCCGGGAGGGGTACAGATACGCAGTATTTT. Protein: CASINPGRGTDTQYF.

This clonotype was counted only a few times. This chain links TRBV5-6 with TRBJ2-1; the match to TRBD2 covers 13 bases. CDR3 size: 19 residues. Germline values: CDR1 SGHDT, CDR2 YYEEEE. V gave up 5 bases and J gave up 5 bases; unmatched junction bases: 16. The CDR3 spells CASSGTSGIPLVPNNEQFF. CDR3 DNA: TGTGCCAGCAGTGGGACTAGCGGGATTCCTCTGGTCCCTAACAATGAGCAGTTCTTC.

This clonotype was recorded many times. The chain combines TRBV11-2 with TRBJ2-3; D assignment may be TRBD1 or TRBD2 (6 bases each). Germline V gene data show CDR1 as SGHAT and CDR2 as FQNNGV. Trimming took off 3 bases at V and 4 bases at J, with 32 bases between the two ends. This CDR3 has 21 amino acids. CDR3 DNA sequence: TGTGCCAGCAGCTTTTGGGGGGCTTCTTCCAGACCTACTCAGGATGCAGATACGCAGTATTTT. Translating it yields CASSFWGASSRPTQDADTQYF.

This clonotype appeared many times. CDR3 sequence: CASNRGGYTDTQYF. The CDR3 nucleotides read TGTGCCAGCAACCGCGGGGGCTACACAGATACGCAGTATTTT. The chain joins TRBV11-2 to TRBJ2-3; tentative D call: TRBD2 (7 bases). Germline V CDR1 and CDR2: SGHAT, FQNNGV. The V and J ends lost 7 bases and 2 bases respectively, with 13 bases between them. The CDR3 runs to 14 residues.

There are many counts of this clonotype. The CDR3 here is CASSNLFKGYNQPQHF. The CDR3 coding sequence is TGTGCCAGTAGTAATTTGTTTAAAGGTTATAATCAGCCCCAGCATTTT. The genes are TRBV19 and TRBJ1-5; no reliable D call. Germline V CDR1 and CDR2: LNHDA, SQIVND (reference sequence). V was shortened by 4 bases and J by 4 bases, with 17 bases between the two germline ends. This CDR3 contains 16 residues.

The V call is TRBV25-1, the J call TRBJ2-1, with a tentative D call TRBD1 (6 bases). This CDR3 is 17 amino acids long. CDR1 and CDR2 (germline): MGHDK, SYGVNS. The ends were cut back, 0 bases at V and 8 bases at J, with 20 bases in the middle. The CDR3 reads CASSEYGSGHSSYEQFF. The CDR3 DNA sequence: TGTGCCAGCAGTGAATATGGTTCGGGACACTCGTCGTATGAGCAGTTCTTC. Using reference TRBV25-1 and TRBJ2-1 for the parts outside the CDR3, the full variable domain is EADIYQTPRYLVIGTGKKITLECSQTMGHDKMYWYQQDPGMELHLIHYSYGVNSTEKGDLSSESTVSRIRTEHFPLTLESARPSHTSQYLCASSEYGSGHSSYEQFFGPGTRLTVL.